The present T cell receptor beta chain was sequenced within a study of blood T cell repertoires in COVID-19. Data came from immunoSEQ multiplex PCR; TCRdb stores just in-frame clones and leaves some out. This table has about 170,000 clones, roughly nine tenths appearing once. Trimming removed 2 bases from V and 4 bases from J; junction bases left unmatched: 11. The CDR3 totals 16 residues. The germline V gene encodes CDR1 GTSNPN and CDR2 SVGIG (reference sequence). The gene calls are TRBV30 and TRBJ1-5; 7 bases match TRBD1. This TCR was sampled from a woman in her sixties with COVID-19, enrolled during active disease. The source material was peripheral blood. The DNA for the CDR3 is TGTGCCTGGAGTAGGGCAGGGGGTTTCCCGAATCAGCCCCAGCATTTT. This translates into CAWSRAGGFPNQPQHF.